Each of the 20 T cell receptor beta chains below was sequenced from the same sample in a study of CD8 T cells in Susac syndrome. cDNA came from about 0.5 to 1 ug RNA primed by random hexamers. Each CDR3 protein is one row after TCRdb ran MiXCR on the immunoSEQ multiplex PCR reads. The sample yields almost 450,000 distinct CDR3 sequences, 75% to 90% seen once. Source material: CD8+ T cells from PBMCs. These receptors all come from a human donor with multiple sclerosis.

The chain is built from TRBV20-1 and TRBJ1-1, with D hard to call. The CDR3 contains 13 residues. Trimming removed 6 bases from V and 0 bases from J, with 11 bases in between. Germline CDR1 DFQATT, CDR2 SNEGSKA (reference sequence). CDR3: CSARLSMNTEAFF. The CDR3 region has the DNA TGCAGTGCCAGACTGTCCATGAACACTGAAGCTTTCTTT.

This chain connects TRBV27 to TRBJ2-7; D possibly corresponds to TRBD2 (6 bases). Deletions cut 1 base from V and 5 bases from J, with 18 bases between. Germline V gene data show CDR1 as MNHEY and CDR2 as SMNVEV (reference sequence). The CDR3 has 16 amino acids. The CDR3 loop reads CASSLLPGGNPDEQYF. The CDR3 coding sequence is TGTGCCAGCAGTTTATTACCCGGCGGGAACCCGGACGAGCAGTACTTC.

This clonotype has just a few counts. The chain employs TRBV29-1 and TRBJ2-2, with D possibly matching TRBD2 (5 bases). The CDR3 spans 14 residues. V was cut by 1 base and J by 5 bases, with 11 bases left in between. The germline V gene has CDR1 SQVTM and CDR2 ANQGSEA. The chain's CDR3 is CSVEARGLTGELFF. CDR3 DNA: TGCAGCGTTGAAGCCCGGGGTTTGACCGGGGAGCTGTTTTTT.

J is TRBJ2-3 and V is TRBV24-1; 7 positions match TRBD2. The V gene end was trimmed by 4 bases and the J gene end by 3 bases; junction bases not matched to a gene: 3. Looked up from germline, CDR1 is KGHDR and CDR2 is SFDVKD. The CDR3 has 14 amino acids. This CDR3 is CATSEGGWTDTQYF. The CDR3 nucleotides are TGTGCCACCAGTGAGGGAGGGTGGACAGATACGCAGTATTTT.

This rearrangement joins TRBV5-1 to TRBJ2-3, with TRBD1 identical over 9 bases. V gave up 1 base and J gave up 2 bases; unmatched junction bases: 8. This CDR3 is 17 amino acids long. Germline CDR1 reads SGHRS; CDR2 reads YFSETQ. CDR3 nucleotide sequence: TGCGCCAGCAGCTTGCCCTCGGGACAGGGAATCACAGATACGCAGTATTTT. Translation: CASSLPSGQGITDTQYF.

The gene calls are TRBV27 and TRBJ1-5; no clear D gene. The germline V gene encodes CDR1 MNHEY and CDR2 SMNVEV (reference sequence). Trimming took off 2 bases at V and 4 bases at J, with 9 bases between the two ends. This CDR3 has 14 amino acids. CDR3 in DNA: TGTGCCAGCAGTTTAATTGGCTTAAATCAGCCCCAGCATTTT. This sequence encodes CASSLIGLNQPQHF.

V is TRBV25-1 and J is TRBJ2-5, with TRBD1 identical over 8 bases. J gave up 5 bases and V 2 bases, and 13 bases lay outside the gene matches. The CDR3 runs 17 residues. CDR1 is MGHDK and CDR2 is SYGVNS in the germline V gene. The CDR3 loop is CASSETQTGGYLETQYF. CDR3 coding DNA: TGTGCCAGCAGTGAAACCCAAACAGGGGGTTACTTGGAGACCCAGTACTTC.

The V and J genes are TRBV12-3 or TRBV12-4 and TRBJ2-5; 8 bases are a match to TRBD2. This CDR3 is built from 14 residues. V lost 5 bases and J lost 5; bases outside the gene matches: 7. The CDR3 loop reads CASSTGLVFETQYF. The CDR3 coding sequence is TGTGCCAGCAGTACGGGACTAGTTTTCGAGACCCAGTACTTC.

This clonotype appeared a few times. V gene TRBV4-1 combines with J gene TRBJ2-7; D remains unclear. The CDR3 length is 13 residues. With 4 bases removed from V and 5 bases from J, the gap between germline ends came to 12 bases. The germline V gene encodes CDR1 MGHRA and CDR2 YSYEKL. CDR3 protein: CASSRIGTDEQYF. CDR3 DNA sequence: TGCGCCAGCAGCCGCATCGGCACCGACGAGCAGTACTTC.

The V and J genes are TRBV4-1 and TRBJ2-7, with TRBD1 as a possible D gene (7 bases). Per germline, CDR1 MGHRA and CDR2 YSYEKL. This CDR3 spans 15 amino acids. V was clipped by 4 bases and J by 6 bases, with 19 bases between them. CDR3 coding DNA: TGCGCCAGCAGCCTTAGTGACAGGGAGGTAGGCGAGCAGTACTTC. Protein product: CASSLSDREVGEQYF.

The V gene is TRBV13, the J gene TRBJ1-2; 8 bases are a match to TRBD1. V lost 3 bases, J lost 2 bases, and 8 bases stayed unmatched. Germline assignment: CDR1 PRHDT and CDR2 FYEKMQ (reference sequence). The CDR3 is made up of 16 amino acids. The CDR3 coding sequence is TGTGCCAGCAGCTTTCGAAGACAGGGGCAGAACTATGGCTACACCTTC. It encodes CASSFRRQGQNYGYTF.

The chain uses TRBV19 and TRBJ2-7, with no clear D. From germline, CDR1 is LNHDA and CDR2 SQIVND (reference sequence). This CDR3 has 13 amino acids. The V end lost 3 bases, the J end lost 3 bases, and 9 bases lay between the germline ends. This CDR3 reads CASSIGVYYEQYF. The CDR3 bases are TGTGCCAGTAGTATCGGCGTTTACTACGAGCAGTACTTC.

This chain uses TRBV6-1 with TRBJ2-1, with TRBD2 matching 7 bases. This CDR3 is 14 amino acids long. J gave up 4 bases and V 2 bases, and 2 bases lay outside the gene matches. CDR1 and CDR2 (germline): MNHNS, SASEGT. The CDR3 nucleotides read TGTGCCAGCAGTGAAACCGGGAGGTACAATGAGCAGTTCTTC. This encodes CASSETGRYNEQFF.

This chain links TRBV9 with TRBJ2-1, with TRBD2 matching over 9 bases. The CDR3 consists of 15 residues. The V gene end was trimmed by 0 bases and the J gene end by 8 bases; junction bases not matched to a gene: 6. Germline loops: CDR1 SGDLS, CDR2 YYNGEE. The CDR3 spells CASSVDGTSRDEQFF. The CDR3 DNA sequence: TGTGCCAGCAGCGTAGATGGGACTAGCCGCGATGAGCAGTTCTTC.

The genes are TRBV12-5 and TRBJ2-4, with D possibly TRBD2 on 5 matching bases. V shed 5 bases and J shed 3 bases, with 11 bases lying between them. The CDR3 is 14 amino acids. Germline CDR1 reads LGHNT; CDR2 reads FRNRAP. Here the CDR3 reads CASGLRGVKNIQYF. In nucleotides, the CDR3 is TGTGCTAGTGGTCTCCGGGGAGTCAAAAACATTCAGTACTTC.

This rearrangement joins TRBV5-5 to TRBJ2-3; 7 bases match TRBD2. The CDR3 runs 18 residues. Germline loops: CDR1 SGHKS, CDR2 YYEKEE (reference sequence). Germline trimming cut 4 bases from V and 0 bases from J; bases unmatched to any gene: 14. Here the CDR3 reads CASSPVLTSTLSTDTQYF. DNA for the CDR3: TGTGCCAGCAGCCCGGTTCTGACTAGCACCCTAAGCACAGATACGCAGTATTTT.

This clonotype was detected a few times. The CDR3 nucleotides read TGTGCCAGCAGGGGGACGGACAGGGCGAACACTGAAGCTTTCTTT. Protein product: CASRGTDRANTEAFF. The chain is built from TRBV6-1 and TRBJ1-1; 8 bases agree with TRBD1. The germline gives CDR1 MNHNS, CDR2 SASEGT. This CDR3 spans 15 amino acids. The V gene end was trimmed by 6 bases and the J gene end by 1 base; junction bases not matched to a gene: 7.

This chain links TRBV5-5 with TRBJ1-1; 8 bases line up with TRBD1. This CDR3 comprises 14 residues. J lost 3 bases, V lost 3 bases, and 4 bases had no gene match. The germline V gene encodes CDR1 SGHKS and CDR2 YYEKEE (reference sequence). The CDR3 here is CASSYATGDTEAFF. CDR3 coding DNA: TGTGCCAGCAGCTACGCGACAGGGGACACTGAAGCTTTCTTT.

The chain employs TRBV12-3 or TRBV12-4 and TRBJ2-5; 7 bases align to TRBD2. The CDR3 extends over 14 amino acids. The junction had 3 bases not matched to a gene; V was cut back by 4 bases and J by 1 base. CDR3 in DNA: TGTGCCAGCAGTTCATCTAGCGGCCAAGAGACCCAGTACTTC. It codes for CASSSSSGQETQYF.

CDR3 nucleotide sequence: TGTGCCAGCAGTCCACTGGACAGGGGGCTCACTGAAGCTTTCTTT. Translation gives CASSPLDRGLTEAFF. The V gene is TRBV28, the J gene TRBJ1-1; 11 positions agree with TRBD1. There are 15 residues in the CDR3. Germline-derived CDR1 and CDR2 are MDHEN and SYDVKM. V trimming: 5 bases; J trimming: 4 bases; junction bases outside the gene matches: 6.